The clone carrying this T cell receptor (beta chain) was observed a few times. No antigen is known for it. The data were obtained in a study of identical twins. Study results and limitations: High-abundance cord blood beta clonotypes had fewer insertions; memory repertoires showed none. Beta out-of-frame twin sharing showed a weaker excess. Excess low generation probability was seen in twin-shared out-of-frame alpha sequences.

All donors were healthy, and all were Caucasian. TCRdb processed the 5' RACE reads anew with MiXCR; each CDR3 protein has one entry. The profile shows hundreds of thousands of distinct CDR3 sequences, roughly 13% of them singletons. The sequence was collected from a woman younger than 30 in good health. The sequenced sample was memory (CD45RO+) T cells sorted from blood.

CDR3 in amino acids: CASSQELARTQYF. CDR3 nucleotides: TGCGCCAGCAGCCAAGAGTTAGCGCGTACGCAGTATTTT. The chain employs TRBV4-3 and TRBJ2-3, with D perhaps TRBD2 (5 bases). The germline V gene has CDR1 LGHNA and CDR2 YSLEER. V lost 0 bases and J 8 bases, leaving 9 bases between the germline ends. The CDR3 has 13 amino acids.